This is a list of T cell receptor beta chains from one sample in a study of T cell responses to AZD1222 COVID-19 vaccine. Sequencing was performed with immunoSEQ multiplex PCR; in TCRdb, only in-frame clones are kept and a portion is missing. The sample consists of roughly 160,000 clones, roughly 90% of them appearing once. The sample in question was peripheral blood, obtained on day 0 of AZD1222 vaccination. Every receptor here comes from an adult in good health. The CDR3 runs from the conserved cysteine through the conserved F or W. D genes are given only for firm matches.

>TRBV29-1|.|TRBJ2-7
CSVETGSYEQYF
>TRBV29-1|.|TRBJ1-2
CSVEGRDGYTF
>TRBV28|TRBD1|TRBJ1-6
CASLAGTAYNSPLHF
>TRBV12-3/TRBV12-4|.|TRBJ1-2
CASSPAPYYGYTF
>TRBV19|TRBD2|TRBJ2-2
CASSTGLAGARTGELFF
>TRBV6-5|.|TRBJ1-5
CASSDSPTVGQPQHF
>TRBV27|TRBD2|TRBJ2-4
CASSSLGAGTIQYF
>TRBV27|.|TRBJ1-5
CASGAGAGQPQHF
>TRBV11-2|.|TRBJ1-2
CASSLRTGTNYGYTF
>TRBV16|TRBD1|TRBJ2-1
CASLTGDNEQFF
>TRBV7-3|TRBD2|TRBJ2-1
CASSLSRTSANEQFF
>TRBV28|TRBD2|TRBJ2-3
CASSPELAGGRGTDTQYF
>TRBV5-1|.|TRBJ2-7
CASSSLGLSSSYEQYF
>TRBV6-5|.|TRBJ1-2
CASTTTGHGYTF
>TRBV7-2|TRBD2|TRBJ2-3
CASSLVSGGGDTQYF
>TRBV7-3|TRBD2|TRBJ2-3
CASSRSGRQRNTQYF
>TRBV19|TRBD1|TRBJ2-1
CASSTPRDRTYNEQFF
>TRBV6-5|.|TRBJ2-6
CASNPSSGANVLTF
>TRBV19|.|TRBJ2-2
CATNEGVQTGELFF
>TRBV28|.|TRBJ1-2
CASSWTRFGYGYTF
>TRBV5-6|.|TRBJ1-4
CASSLDGPGEKLFF
>TRBV7-9|TRBD1|TRBJ1-2
CASSLAYRDREGGYTF
>TRBV9|TRBD2|TRBJ2-7
CASSITPGLAGGRASEQYF
>TRBV6-2/TRBV6-3|.|TRBJ1-3
CASSYSRGNTIYF
>TRBV19|TRBD2|TRBJ2-5
CASSMELAVVNSETQYF
>TRBV7-2|TRBD1|TRBJ1-5
CASSLVGGQVDSNQPQHF
>TRBV5-4|.|TRBJ1-1
CASSLTLGRQEAFF
>TRBV4-2|.|TRBJ1-1
CASSQDIGIRNTEAFF
>TRBV11-1|.|TRBJ2-5
CASSLAPQARETQYF
>TRBV10-3|TRBD2|TRBJ2-7
CAISGLAGEGVYEQYF
>TRBV20-1|TRBD2|TRBJ2-7
CSASPGLASEQYF
>TRBV4-3|TRBD2|TRBJ2-3
CASSQEPAGVADTQYF
>TRBV23-1|.|TRBJ1-4
CAGWTDPNEKLFF
>TRBV13|.|TRBJ2-3
CASSLYPPGQINTDTQYF
>TRBV19|.|TRBJ2-7
CASSIGGASVPYEQYF
>TRBV30|.|TRBJ2-7
CAWSVRQALSYEQYF
>TRBV18|.|TRBJ2-3
CASSPSTDTQYF
>TRBV6-5|TRBD1|TRBJ1-2
CASRGTEMGYGYTF
>TRBV9|.|TRBJ1-2
CASSVANYGYTF
>TRBV28|.|TRBJ2-4
CASSPGGSKNIQYF
>TRBV15|TRBD1|TRBJ2-2
CATSRTEKQGDTGELFF
>TRBV4-2|TRBD1|TRBJ2-7
CASSQDGTGSYEQYF
>TRBV9|.|TRBJ1-2
CASSDHYGYTF
>TRBV18|.|TRBJ1-2
CASSPLLVTDYGYTF
>TRBV2|.|TRBJ1-1
CASSQGHLGGGTEAFF
>TRBV4-2|.|TRBJ2-2
CASSQVGQWAGELFF
>TRBV5-1|TRBD1|TRBJ2-2
CASSFRTGEIAGELFF
>TRBV6-5|.|TRBJ1-5
CASRHSNQPQHF
>TRBV6-1|.|TRBJ2-7
CASSESIWVEQYF
>TRBV10-3|.|TRBJ1-1
CAISEPSRTEAFF